This TCR beta chain was documented in a study of CD8+ T cells in alopecia areata. Study context: Affected scalp percentage set treated patients' severity scores.

Extracted RNA was reverse transcribed, and the resulting cDNA served as sequencing template. Sequencing was performed with immunoSEQ multiplex PCR; in TCRdb, only in-frame clones are kept and a portion is missing. There are 150,000 or so clones in the sample; around half occur only once, and 15% to 20% lies in the top ten. Study conclusions and caveats: Persistence of many expanded lesional clones was seen in scalp and blood during tofacitinib. Clonality exceeded that of normal scalp in lesional scalp, most notably in alopecia totalis/universalis. Shared TCR sequences were less clear between patients than in mice, possibly partly from HLA diversity.

The treatment denotes: oral pan-JAK inhibitor, 5-10 mg twice daily. Comments on this clone: No antigen is known for it.

The material sequenced was CD8+ T cells sorted from blood, taken at week 4, from a patient treated with tofacitinib. The sequence was collected from a human donor with alopecia areata.

The DNA of the CDR3 is TGTGCCAGCAGCGTGACCGAAGAAGCTTTCTTT. It specifies CASSVTEEAFF. The V gene is TRBV7-9, the J gene TRBJ1-1; D ambiguous. Germline CDR1 SEHNR, CDR2 FQNEAQ (reference sequence). V gave up 5 bases and J gave up 8 bases, with 9 bases separating them. The CDR3 covers 11 residues.